This note documents a single T cell receptor beta chain sequence. This entry is derived from a study of OX40 agonist ivuxolimab in advanced cancers. Turning to the study itself: Prior anti-PD-1, anti-PD-L1 or anti-CTLA-4 therapy was allowed; approximately 40% had some.

V was pared by 4 bases and J by 0 bases, with 10 bases between. From germline, CDR1 is SSHAT and CDR2 FNYEAQ (reference sequence). The CDR3 sequence is 15 residues long. Assay used: immunoSEQ multiplex PCR; TCRdb lists only in-frame clones, some missing. The data show about 60,000 clones, less than 90% seen once. Sequenced material: CD4+ or CD8+ T cells sorted from blood, taken in a trial of the OX40 agonist ivuxolimab. The TCR originated in an adult with an advanced solid tumor such as melanoma, head and neck, liver or kidney cancer. The rearrangement joins TRBV7-7 to TRBJ2-1; D gene unclear. The CDR3 spells CASSSRMSSYNEQFF. In nucleotides, the CDR3 is TGTGCCAGCAGCTCGCGTATGTCCTCCTACAATGAGCAGTTCTTC.